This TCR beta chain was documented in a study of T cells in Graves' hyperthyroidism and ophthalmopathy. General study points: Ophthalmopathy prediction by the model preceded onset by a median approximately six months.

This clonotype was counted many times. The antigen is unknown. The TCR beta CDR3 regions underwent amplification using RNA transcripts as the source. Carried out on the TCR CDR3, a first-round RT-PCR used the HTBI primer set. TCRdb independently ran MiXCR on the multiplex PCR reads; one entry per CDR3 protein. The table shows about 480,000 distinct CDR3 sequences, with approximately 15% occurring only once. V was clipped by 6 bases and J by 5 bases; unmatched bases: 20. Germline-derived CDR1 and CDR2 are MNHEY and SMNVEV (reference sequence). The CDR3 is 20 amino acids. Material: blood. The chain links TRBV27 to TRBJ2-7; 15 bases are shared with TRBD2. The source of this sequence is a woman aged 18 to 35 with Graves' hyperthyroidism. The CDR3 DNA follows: TGTGCCAGCAGCCGCCTCCCCCCGGGACTAGCGGGAGGAAGCGGGGACGAGCAGTACTTC. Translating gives CASSRLPPGLAGGSGDEQYF.